The 14 T cell receptor beta chains given below trace back to one sample, sequenced in a study of T cell repertoires in cytomegalovirus infection. TCRdb re-analysed the reads in MiXCR, keeping a single row per CDR3 protein. The sample holds approximately 490,000 distinct CDR3 sequences, approximately 10% seen once. What was sequenced was PBMCs. The receptors stem from a human donor in good health (CMV status not recorded). Some clones in this sample may be carry-over from other donors' samples.

About this clonotype itself: A read error may be the cause here, since a much bigger clone is one base away. This sequence joins TRBV20-1 and TRBJ2-1; 7 positions match TRBD2. The CDR3 has 14 residues. V was pared by 5 bases and J by 7 bases, with 11 bases of the junction left unmatched. Per germline, CDR1 DFQATT and CDR2 SNEGSKA (reference sequence). This CDR3 reads CSAARLAAGNEQFF. The CDR3 DNA sequence: TGCAGTGCTGCCCGACTAGCAGCGGGGAATGAGCAGTTCTTC.

The sample holds a few counts of this clonotype. CDR3: CATSDPGRAEDTQYF. The CDR3 DNA is TGTGCCACCAGTGACCCCGGGAGGGCCGAGGATACGCAGTATTTT. The V call is TRBV24-1, the J call TRBJ2-3, with 8 bases lining up with TRBD2. The germline V gene encodes CDR1 KGHDR and CDR2 SFDVKD. CDR3 size: 15 residues. J was trimmed by 6 bases and V by 4 bases; bases with no gene match: 8.

This clonotype was counted between two and nine times. This chain joins TRBV28 and TRBJ1-2; 7 bases are a match to TRBD1. CDR3 length: 15 residues. V lost 5 bases to trimming and J lost 2 bases; unmatched junction nucleotides: 8. The germline V gene encodes CDR1 MDHEN and CDR2 SYDVKM. As DNA, the CDR3 is TGTGCCAGCAGTCCCCGGGACAGATGGAACTATGGCTACACCTTC. Translated, it gives CASSPRDRWNYGYTF.

This clonotype has just a few counts. The chain combines TRBV5-4 with TRBJ2-4, with D possibly TRBD1 on 7 matching bases. Trimming took 2 bases from V and 6 from J, leaving 33 bases between them. The germline CDR1 and CDR2 sequences are SGHNT and YYREEE (reference sequence). The CDR3 covers 21 residues. CDR3 loop: CASSFSWPGQRVVNPSNIQYF. For the CDR3, the DNA is TGTGCCAGCAGCTTTTCATGGCCGGGACAGCGGGTAGTGAATCCTTCAAACATTCAGTACTTC.

This clonotype has at least ten counts. The V gene is TRBV12-3 or TRBV12-4, the J gene TRBJ1-2; 7 bases fit TRBD1. With 5 bases clipped from V and 2 bases from J, the junction kept 5 bases outside the gene matches. This CDR3 is 14 amino acids long. Written as DNA, the CDR3 is TGTGCCAGCAGTGAGGGGACAGAGAACTATGGCTACACCTTC. Its protein is CASSEGTENYGYTF.

This clonotype was observed a few times. The chain employs TRBV20-1 and TRBJ1-2; D is perhaps TRBD1 (5 bases). There are 14 residues in the CDR3. V was cut by 5 bases and J by 7 bases, with 20 bases left in between. Germline V gives CDR1 DFQATT, CDR2 SNEGSKA (reference sequence). The DNA of the CDR3 is TGCAGTGCTCCCCGCACAGGAGTCGCGCCTGGCTACACCTTC. Translating gives CSAPRTGVAPGYTF.

This chain uses TRBV6-5 with TRBJ1-2; D is possibly TRBD1 (5 bases). CDR1 MNHEY and CDR2 SVGAGI come from the germline V gene. CDR3 length: 14 amino acids. Deletions cut 3 bases from V and 6 bases from J, with 14 bases between. CDR3 amino acids: CASSYSTGTNGYTF. The CDR3, as DNA: TGTGCCAGCAGTTATTCAACCGGGACCAATGGCTACACCTTC.

Many counts were recorded for this clonotype. The chain combines TRBV20-1 with TRBJ2-1, with TRBD2 matching over 12 bases. Germline CDR1 reads DFQATT; CDR2 reads SNEGSKA (reference sequence). Germline trimming cut 4 bases from V and 5 bases from J; bases unmatched to any gene: 3. This CDR3 has 14 residues. The CDR3 region is CSAITSGRNNEQFF. The DNA of the CDR3 is TGCAGTGCTATAACTAGCGGGAGGAACAATGAGCAGTTCTTC.

The chain couples TRBV4-2 to TRBJ2-1, with D tentatively TRBD2 (6 bases). CDR3 length equals 14 residues. Deletions cut 2 bases from V and 9 bases from J, with 14 bases between. In germline, CDR1 is LGHNA, CDR2 YNFKEQ. The CDR3 reads CASSQSGVLAEQFF. The CDR3 bases are TGTGCCAGCAGCCAATCGGGAGTACTTGCTGAGCAGTTCTTC.

This clonotype has more than one count but fewer than ten. The chain has TRBV5-6 and TRBJ2-1; D gene ambiguous. The CDR3 is made up of 14 amino acids. CDR1 and CDR2 (germline): SGHDT, YYEEEE. V gave up 3 bases and J gave up 7 bases, with 14 bases separating them. CDR3 DNA: TGTGCCAGCAGCTGGGTAGTTTTAGGGAATGAGCAGTTCTTC. Residues: CASSWVVLGNEQFF. The whole variable domain, filled in from reference TRBV5-6 and TRBJ2-1, reads DAGVTQSPTHLIKTRGQQVTLRCSPKSGHDTVSWYQQALGQGPQFIFQYYEEEERQRGNFPDRFSGHQFPNYSSELNVNALLLGDSALYLCASSWVVLGNEQFFGPGTRLTVL.

The chain recombines TRBV2 with TRBJ1-2; unclear D gene. V was trimmed by 2 bases and J by 1 base, leaving 8 bases between them. This CDR3 comprises 14 residues. The germline V gene encodes CDR1 SNHLY and CDR2 FYNNEI. CDR3 sequence: CASSEQALNYGYTF. The CDR3 DNA sequence: TGTGCCAGCAGTGAACAGGCTCTTAACTATGGCTACACCTTC.

This chain connects TRBV9 to TRBJ2-2, with TRBD2 as a possible D gene (6 bases). Deletions cut 2 bases from V and 5 bases from J, with 7 bases between. This CDR3 contains 13 residues. Per the germline V gene, CDR1 is SGDLS and CDR2 is YYNGEE. The CDR3 coding sequence is TGTGCCAGCAGCGTTGCGGGGACCGGGGAGCTGTTTTTT. Protein: CASSVAGTGELFF. Looking up the rest from reference TRBV9 and TRBJ2-2 gives the full variable domain: DSGVTQTPKHLITATGQRVTLRCSPRSGDLSVYWYQQSLDQGLQFLIQYYNGEERAKGNILERFSAQQFPDLHSELNLSSLELGDSALYFCASSVAGTGELFFGEGSRLTVL.

This clonotype was seen a few times. The rearrangement links TRBV30 to TRBJ1-1, with D perhaps TRBD1 (6 bases). The CDR3 runs to 11 residues. V was cut by 1 base and J by 12 bases, with 12 bases left in between. Germline V lookup: CDR1 GTSNPN, CDR2 SVGIG (reference sequence). The CDR3 reads CAWSEGGRSFF. DNA for the CDR3: TGTGCCTGGAGTGAAGGGGGGAGATCTTTCTTT.

This chain links TRBV9 with TRBJ1-4; D is ambiguous. The germline V gene encodes CDR1 SGDLS and CDR2 YYNGEE. The CDR3 totals 15 residues. Between the trimmed V and J ends, which lost 0 bases and 0 bases, there was a span of 6 bases. CDR3 loop: CASSVGPATNEKLFF. The CDR3 DNA sequence: TGTGCCAGCAGCGTAGGTCCAGCAACTAATGAAAAACTGTTTTTT.